This entry lists 7 T cell receptor beta chains sequenced from one sample in a study of blood T cell repertoires in COVID-19. Clones were read by immunoSEQ multiplex PCR, and TCRdb kept only the in-frame ones, dropping some. This sample carries a few hundred thousand clones, about four fifths of them seen once, and the ten largest clones take roughly 6.2%. The sample taken for sequencing was PBMCs or T cells enriched from blood (not recorded which). The source of these receptors is a woman in her thirties or forties who had recovered from COVID-19.

This clone has ten or more counts. This chain uses TRBV9 with TRBJ2-1, with 10 bases matching TRBD2. The germline CDR1 and CDR2 sequences are SGDLS and YYNGEE. V was clipped by 3 bases and J by 8 bases; unmatched bases: 5. The CDR3 is made up of 14 amino acids. This CDR3 is CASSASGSGDEQFF. The CDR3 bases are TGTGCCAGCAGCGCTAGCGGGAGTGGCGATGAGCAGTTCTTC.

CDR3 DNA sequence: TGTGCCAGCCAACTAACCAGGGACTCTGAAGCTTTCTTT. This translates into CASQLTRDSEAFF. The V and J genes are TRBV6-5 and TRBJ1-1; D is perhaps TRBD1 (5 bases). CDR3 length: 13 amino acids. The V end was cut by 8 bases, the J end by 6 bases, with 16 bases between. Germline V gene lookup returns CDR1 MNHEY and CDR2 SVGAGI.

The rearrangement joins TRBV5-6 to TRBJ2-7; a weak D match, TRBD2 (5 bases). The ends were cut back, 2 bases at V and 4 bases at J, with 13 bases in the middle. Germline V gene sequence: CDR1 SGHDT, CDR2 YYEEEE. The CDR3 is made up of 14 amino acids. The DNA of the CDR3 is TGTGCCAGCAGCTTAGATCGGAGGCGGTACGAGCAGTACGTC. It encodes CASSLDRRRYEQYV.

This rearrangement joins TRBV3-1 (or the pseudogene TRBV3-2) to TRBJ2-3; D possibly corresponds to TRBD2 (5 bases). There are 16 residues in the CDR3. Trimming cost V 1 base and J 4 bases, with 15 bases left between them. Germline V gene lookup returns CDR1 LGHDT and CDR2 YNNKEL (reference sequence). The CDR3 reads CASSQGNPVGADTQYF. The CDR3 DNA reads as TGTGCCAGCAGCCAAGGAAACCCGGTCGGGGCAGATACGCAGTATTTT.

CDR3 coding DNA: TGTGCCAGCAGCTTAGCAGCAGGGAGGGCGAATCAGCCCCAGCATTTT. Protein: CASSLAAGRANQPQHF. This chain connects TRBV7-8 to TRBJ1-5; D may be TRBD1 (5 bases). The V end was cut by 0 bases, the J end by 4 bases, with 13 bases between. CDR1 and CDR2 (germline): SGHVS, FQNEAQ. CDR3 length equals 16 residues.

This sequence joins TRBV12-3 or TRBV12-4 and TRBJ1-2; D not certain. V lost 6 bases to trimming and J lost 8 bases, with 16 bases between them. The CDR3 consists of 13 residues. The CDR3 is CASSSIVREGYTF. The CDR3 bases are TGTGCCAGCAGCTCTATAGTTAGAGAGGGCTACACCTTC.

CDR3 sequence reads: CASSSTAFNERLFF. The CDR3 DNA follows: TGTGCCAGCAGCTCGACAGCTTTTAATGAAAGGCTGTTTTTT. V is TRBV7-8 and J is TRBJ1-4, with D tentatively TRBD1 (5 bases). Germline V lookup: CDR1 SGHVS, CDR2 FQNEAQ. V gave up 4 bases and J gave up 14 bases, with 20 bases separating them. This CDR3 is 14 amino acids long.